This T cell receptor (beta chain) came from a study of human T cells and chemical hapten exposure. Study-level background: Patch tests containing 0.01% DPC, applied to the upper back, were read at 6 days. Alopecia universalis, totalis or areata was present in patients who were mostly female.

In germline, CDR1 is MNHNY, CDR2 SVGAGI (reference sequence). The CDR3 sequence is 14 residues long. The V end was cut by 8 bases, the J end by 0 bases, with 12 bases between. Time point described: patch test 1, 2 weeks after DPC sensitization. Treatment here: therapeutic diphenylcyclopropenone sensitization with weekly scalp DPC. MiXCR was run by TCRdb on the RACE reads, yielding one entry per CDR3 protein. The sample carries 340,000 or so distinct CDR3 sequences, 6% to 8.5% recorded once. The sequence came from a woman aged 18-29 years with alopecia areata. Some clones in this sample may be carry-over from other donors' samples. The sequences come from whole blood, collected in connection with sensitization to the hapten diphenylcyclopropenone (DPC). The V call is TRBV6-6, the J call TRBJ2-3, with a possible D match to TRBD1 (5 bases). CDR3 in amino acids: CASGAYSSTDTQYF. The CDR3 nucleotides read TGTGCCAGCGGGGCCTATTCTAGCACAGATACGCAGTATTTT.